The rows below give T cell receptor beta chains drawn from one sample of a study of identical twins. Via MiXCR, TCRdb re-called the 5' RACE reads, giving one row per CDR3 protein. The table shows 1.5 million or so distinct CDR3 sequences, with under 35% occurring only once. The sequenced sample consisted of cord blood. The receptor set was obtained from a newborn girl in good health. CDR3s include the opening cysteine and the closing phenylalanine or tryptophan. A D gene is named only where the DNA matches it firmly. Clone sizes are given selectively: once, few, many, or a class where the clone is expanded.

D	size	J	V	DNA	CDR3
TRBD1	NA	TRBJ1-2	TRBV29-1	TGCAGCGTTGAAGATCAGGGGACAGGGAGCTATGGCTACACCTTC	CSVEDQGTGSYGYTF
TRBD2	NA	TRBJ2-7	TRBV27	TGTGCCAGCAGTTTAACACTAGCGGGAGGCTCCGGCGAGCAGTACTTC	CASSLTLAGGSGEQYF
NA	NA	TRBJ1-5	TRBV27	TGTGCCAGCAGTTTTGCCCCATCGGGCAATCAGCCCCAGCATTTT	CASSFAPSGNQPQHF
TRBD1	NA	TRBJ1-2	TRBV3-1	TGTGTCAGCACGACAGGGGACTATGGCTACACCTTC	CVSTTGDYGYTF
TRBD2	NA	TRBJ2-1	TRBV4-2	TGTGCCAGCAGCCGCCAACTAGCGGGAGGGGTCAATGAGCAGTTCTTC	CASSRQLAGGVNEQFF
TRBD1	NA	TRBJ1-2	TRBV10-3	TGTGCCATCAGGGGGACAGGCATTAACTATGGCTACACCTTC	CAIRGTGINYGYTF
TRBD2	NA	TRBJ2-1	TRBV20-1	TGCAGTGCTAGCCCCGGGACTAGCTACAATGAGCAGTTCTTC	CSASPGTSYNEQFF
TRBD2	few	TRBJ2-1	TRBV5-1	TGCGCCAGCAGCTTCGGACTAGCGGGGGGGCGCTCCTACAATGAGCAGTTCTTC	CASSFGLAGGRSYNEQFF
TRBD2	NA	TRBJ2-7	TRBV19	TGTGCCAGTAGACCCCTAGCGGGAAGGGAGCAGTACTTC	CASRPLAGREQYF
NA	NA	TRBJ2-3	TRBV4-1	TGCGCCAGCAGCCAAGGGGATGCCACAGATACGCAGTATTTT	CASSQGDATDTQYF
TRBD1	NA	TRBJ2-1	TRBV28	TGTGCCAGCAGTCCATTACAGGGGGCTGGTCGGAATGAGCAGTTCTTC	CASSPLQGAGRNEQFF
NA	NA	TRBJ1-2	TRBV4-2	TGTGCCAGCAGCCCCCTCAGCCCCGGCGCTGGTGGCTACACCTTC	CASSPLSPGAGGYTF
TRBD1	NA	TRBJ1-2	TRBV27	TGTGCCAGCAGTTTAACTGGGACAGCCTACACCTTC	CASSLTGTAYTF
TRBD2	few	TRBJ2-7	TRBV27	TGTGCCAGCAGTTTCTGGGCGGGGGGCCCCAGAGAGCAGTACTTC	CASSFWAGGPREQYF
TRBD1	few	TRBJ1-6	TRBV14	TGTGCCAGCAGCCCCGGACAGGGAATCGATAATTCACCCCTCCACTTT	CASSPGQGIDNSPLHF
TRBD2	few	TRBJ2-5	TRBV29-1	TGCAGCGTCGGACTAGCGGGTTCCCAAGAGACCCAGTACTTC	CSVGLAGSQETQYF
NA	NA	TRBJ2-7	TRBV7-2	TGTGCCAGCAGCCCCCGGCGGGGTCAAACCTACGAGCAGTACTTC	CASSPRRGQTYEQYF
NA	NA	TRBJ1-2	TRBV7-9	TGTGCCAGCAGCATAACAGGGAGCCCACCCTATGGCTACACCTTC	CASSITGSPPYGYTF
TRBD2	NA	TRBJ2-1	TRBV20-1	TGCAGTGCTCTTGCAACTAGCGGGTCCCAAGAGACCCAGTTCTTC	CSALATSGSQETQFF
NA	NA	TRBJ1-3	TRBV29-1	TGCAGCGCTACACCGAGCTCTGGAAACACCATATATTTT	CSATPSSGNTIYF
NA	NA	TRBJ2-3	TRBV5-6	TGTGCCAGCAGCTTGGGGGGGATAGGAGATACGCAGTATTTT	CASSLGGIGDTQYF
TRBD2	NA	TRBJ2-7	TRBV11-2	TGTGCCAGCAGCTTCAATACAAGACTAGCGGGCTCCTACGAGCAGTACTTC	CASSFNTRLAGSYEQYF
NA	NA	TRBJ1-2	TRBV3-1	TGTGCCAGCAGCGTCGGAACGCCAGGGTTGGACTATGGCTACACCTTC	CASSVGTPGLDYGYTF
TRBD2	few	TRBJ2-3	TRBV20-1	TGCAGTGCTGGGTGGGGGGGAAGAACAGATACGCAGTATTTT	CSAGWGGRTDTQYF
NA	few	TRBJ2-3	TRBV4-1	TGCGCCAGCAGCCAACCGGCCCAGGGAGCTGAAAGGATGCAGTATTTT	CASSQPAQGAERMQYF
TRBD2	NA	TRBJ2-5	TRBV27	TGTGCCAGCAGTTTACATACGGCACTAGCGGGAGGCGGAGTTCAAGAGACCCAGTACTTC	CASSLHTALAGGGVQETQYF
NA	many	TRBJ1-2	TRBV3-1	TGTGCCAGCAGCTTGCCCTTTGTGTCTAACTATGGCTACACCTTC	CASSLPFVSNYGYTF
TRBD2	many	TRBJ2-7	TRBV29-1	TGCAGCGTACCATCCGGGACTAGCGTGGCCGAGCAGTACTTC	CSVPSGTSVAEQYF
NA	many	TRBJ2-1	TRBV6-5	TGTGCCAGCAGTTACTCGGCTGTCCCCCTCTCCTACAATGAGCAGTTCTTC	CASSYSAVPLSYNEQFF
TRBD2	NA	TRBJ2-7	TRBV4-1	TGCGCCAGCAGCCTCAGGACTAGCGGGAGGACCTACCACGAGCAGTACTTC	CASSLRTSGRTYHEQYF
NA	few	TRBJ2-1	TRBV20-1	TGCAGTGCTAGAGATCCGGGTGGGGGGACCCAGTTCTTC	CSARDPGGGTQFF
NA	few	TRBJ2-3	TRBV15	TGTGCCACCAGCAGAGTTGGGCGGCTCGCAAGGGCAGATACGCAGTATTTT	CATSRVGRLARADTQYF
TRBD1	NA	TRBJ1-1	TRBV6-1	TGTGCCAGCAGAGGACAGGGTGGCGGCACTGAAGCTTTCTTT	CASRGQGGGTEAFF
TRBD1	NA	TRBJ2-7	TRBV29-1	TGCAGCGTTTCCCGGGACAGGGGCCACGAGCAGTACTTC	CSVSRDRGHEQYF
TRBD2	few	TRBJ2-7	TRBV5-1	TGCGCCAGCAGCTTAACCACACGACTAGCGGGGCCACACTACGAGCAGTACTTC	CASSLTTRLAGPHYEQYF
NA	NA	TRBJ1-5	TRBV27	TGTGCCAGCAGTTTCTCTCGACTCAATCAGCCCCAGCATTTT	CASSFSRLNQPQHF
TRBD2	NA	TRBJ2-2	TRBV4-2	TGTGCCAGCAGCCAAGCCTACCCGGGACTAGCGGGAGTTCACGGGGAGCTGTTTTTT	CASSQAYPGLAGVHGELFF
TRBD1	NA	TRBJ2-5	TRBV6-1	TGTGCCAGCATTCAAAACCTTATCGGATTTGGGACAGAGTACTTC	CASIQNLIGFGTEYF
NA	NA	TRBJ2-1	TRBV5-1	TGCGCCAGCAGCTTGGCAGGGGCCCATTCCTACAATGAGCAGTTCTTC	CASSLAGAHSYNEQFF
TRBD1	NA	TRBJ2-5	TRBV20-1	TGCAGTGCTAGAGGGCGGGACAGGGAGCAAGAGACCCAGTACTTC	CSARGRDREQETQYF
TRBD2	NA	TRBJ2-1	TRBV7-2	TGTGCCAGCAGCCCGCGACTCGGACTAGCGGGATACAATGAGCAGTTCTTC	CASSPRLGLAGYNEQFF
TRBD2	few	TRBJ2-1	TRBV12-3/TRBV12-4	TGTGCCAGCAGTTTAAGCGGGAGGGCCGGGGATGAGCAGTTCTTC	CASSLSGRAGDEQFF
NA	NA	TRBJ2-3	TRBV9	TGTGCCAGCACCCCATCCGGGGGGCAGACAGATACGCAGTATTTT	CASTPSGGQTDTQYF
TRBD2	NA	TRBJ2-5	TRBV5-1	TGCGCCAGCAGCTTGGTTCTAGCGGGGATGGAGACCCAGTACTTC	CASSLVLAGMETQYF
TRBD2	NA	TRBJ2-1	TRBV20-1	TGCAGTGCTCGGGGGCGGGGGGGCCGCGGTTACAATGAGCAGTTCTTC	CSARGRGGRGYNEQFF
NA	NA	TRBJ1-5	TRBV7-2	TGTGCCAGCAGCTTAGGGGGGATAGGGGTAAATCAGCCCCAGCATTTT	CASSLGGIGVNQPQHF
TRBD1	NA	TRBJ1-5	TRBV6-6	TGTGCCAGCGTTGGAGCTCAGGGGGCTCTCAGCAATCAGCCCCAGCATTTT	CASVGAQGALSNQPQHF
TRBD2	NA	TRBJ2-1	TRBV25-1	TGTGCCAGCGAAGGTCCATTTGGGACTAGCTCCTACAATGAGCAGTTCTTC	CASEGPFGTSSYNEQFF
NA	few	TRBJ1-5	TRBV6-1	TGTGCCAGCAGGCCGACCGCCGAAACTTATAGCAATCAGCCCCAGCATTTT	CASRPTAETYSNQPQHF
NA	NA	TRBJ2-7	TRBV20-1	TGCAGTGCGCACAAGACAGACAGCTACGAGCAGTACTTC	CSAHKTDSYEQYF
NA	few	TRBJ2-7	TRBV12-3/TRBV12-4	TGTGCCTGCAGTTTACGCAGACTTCCCTACGAGCAGTACTTC	CACSLRRLPYEQYF
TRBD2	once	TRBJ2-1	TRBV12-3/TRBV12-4	TGTGCCAGCAGTTTACTAGCGGGGGTAGCCGTTGCCTGCAATGAGCAGTTCTTC	CASSLLAGVAVACNEQFF